This T cell receptor beta chain comes out of a study of neurological immune-mediated disorders. The authors made cDNA by 5'RACE with 10-nucleotide random UMIs. In TCRdb, the 5' RACE reads were re-called with MiXCR into one record per CDR3 protein. The table records about 120,000 distinct CDR3 sequences, roughly 3.1% of them present only once. The unsorted libraries originated from 2 million PBMCs kept at -80 C. Study observations and caveats: The multiple sclerosis repertoire cluster had no association with any clinical or MRI feature. One related-CDR3 cluster, which may be a signature, held the repertoires of 18 of 34 multiple sclerosis patients after phylogenetic grouping.

Ten or more counts support this clonotype. As yet, its antigen is unknown. The sequenced sample consisted of PBMCs. The receptor was derived from a woman younger than 45 with multiple sclerosis.

CDR3 amino acids: CSVRAGYTGELFF. The CDR3 nucleotides are TGCAGCGTCCGAGCGGGCTACACCGGGGAGCTGTTTTTT. The chain joins TRBV29-1 to TRBJ2-2; maybe TRBD2 (6 bases). V lost 6 bases and J 3 bases, leaving 11 bases between the germline ends. Germline V gene sequence: CDR1 SQVTM, CDR2 ANQGSEA. The CDR3 has 13 residues.